Listed below are T cell receptor beta chains from one sample, sequenced in a study of T cells after yellow fever vaccination. TCRdb re-derived calls from the 5' RACE reads in MiXCR, one entry per CDR3 protein. The sample contains a few hundred thousand distinct CDR3 sequences, 3% to 4.5% of which appear only once. Sequenced here: PBMCs, sampled 5 days after the yellow fever booster vaccination. The origin of the receptors is a man aged 18 to 30 who received the YFV17D yellow fever vaccine. Each CDR3 is given with its conserved first and last residue. The order of the fields is CDR3 DNA, CDR3 protein, J gene, D gene, V gene, clone size. A D gene is named only where the DNA matches it firmly. The size of a clone is reported for some rows only, either as once, few or many, or as a class for expanded clones.

DNA: TGTGCCAGCAGCCAAGACCCGGGACTAGCGGGGCGAGAGACCCAGTACTTC; CDR3: CASSQDPGLAGRETQYF; J: TRBJ2-5; D: TRBD2; V: TRBV4-2; size: -
DNA: TGCAGTGCTACCTCGACTAGCGGGGCAGATACGCAGTATTTT; CDR3: CSATSTSGADTQYF; J: TRBJ2-3; D: TRBD2; V: TRBV20-1; size: -
DNA: TGTGCCAGTAGCCGTGACCCAGGGCAGAGCTCCTACAATGAGCAGTTCTTC; CDR3: CASSRDPGQSSYNEQFF; J: TRBJ2-1; D: -; V: TRBV19; size: few
DNA: TGTGCCAGCAGTCGGACAGAACTCACTGAAGCTTTCTTT; CDR3: CASSRTELTEAFF; J: TRBJ1-1; D: -; V: TRBV6-4; size: few
DNA: TGTGCCAGCAGCTCCAGGACCGGGACAGGGGGCGCCCCTGGAAACACCATATATTTT; CDR3: CASSSRTGTGGAPGNTIYF; J: TRBJ1-3; D: TRBD1; V: TRBV7-2; size: few
DNA: TGCAGTGCTAGAGGTCCGGGGCCGTACGAGCAGTACTTC; CDR3: CSARGPGPYEQYF; J: TRBJ2-7; D: -; V: TRBV20-1; size: many
DNA: TGTGCCAGCAGAGGCAGACTCCCGGGCGGGGAGACCCAGTACTTC; CDR3: CASRGRLPGGETQYF; J: TRBJ2-5; D: -; V: TRBV2; size: few
DNA: TGTGCCAGCAGCTTATCCGGACAGTACACCGGGGAGCTGTTTTTT; CDR3: CASSLSGQYTGELFF; J: TRBJ2-2; D: -; V: TRBV7-9; size: few
DNA: TGCAGTGCTCCCTCACTAGCGGGGCTACCCGGGGAGCTGTTTTTT; CDR3: CSAPSLAGLPGELFF; J: TRBJ2-2; D: TRBD2; V: TRBV20-1; size: many
DNA: TGTGCCAGCGAACCGGGTCACCGAGAGACCCAGTACTTC; CDR3: CASEPGHRETQYF; J: TRBJ2-5; D: -; V: TRBV11-2; size: many
DNA: TGTGCCAGCAGCTTAACGGAAGGGGCTGCAGCTTTCTTT; CDR3: CASSLTEGAAAFF; J: TRBJ1-1; D: -; V: TRBV7-3; size: many
DNA: TGCAGTGCTCCCGGGACCCGGAGATCACCCCTCCACTTT; CDR3: CSAPGTRRSPLHF; J: TRBJ1-6; D: -; V: TRBV20-1; size: few
DNA: TGTGCCAGCAGTCGCCTTACCGGGACAGGGACCATAAGTGGCACAGATACGCAGTATTTT; CDR3: CASSRLTGTGTISGTDTQYF; J: TRBJ2-3; D: TRBD1; V: TRBV2; size: -
DNA: TGTGCCAGCAGCCCAACGGGACTCGTGTCAGACGAGCAGTACTTC; CDR3: CASSPTGLVSDEQYF; J: TRBJ2-7; D: -; V: TRBV7-6; size: many
DNA: TGTGCCAGCGCCCCCGGGACAGCCTATGGCTACACCTTC; CDR3: CASAPGTAYGYTF; J: TRBJ1-2; D: TRBD1; V: TRBV7-9; size: few
DNA: TGCGCCAGCAGCCCCACGATAACCCCCGGGGAGCTGTTTTTT; CDR3: CASSPTITPGELFF; J: TRBJ2-2; D: -; V: TRBV5-1; size: few
DNA: TGCAGTGCTAGGCCGGGACTAGAGGAGTACTTC; CDR3: CSARPGLEEYF; J: TRBJ2-7; D: TRBD2; V: TRBV20-1; size: few
DNA: TGTGCCACCGTCGGGCAGTTTCATGAAAAACTGTTTTTT; CDR3: CATVGQFHEKLFF; J: TRBJ1-4; D: -; V: TRBV7-9; size: -
DNA: TGTGCCAGCTCACCACGGGGGCCAGTCGCTATGGCGCAGTATTTT; CDR3: CASSPRGPVAMAQYF; J: TRBJ2-3; D: -; V: TRBV18; size: many
DNA: TGCAGCGTTGGGGTCGTTGGGACTAGCGCCCCAGATACGCAGTATTTT; CDR3: CSVGVVGTSAPDTQYF; J: TRBJ2-3; D: TRBD2; V: TRBV29-1; size: few
DNA: TGCGCCAGCAGCCAAGAGGCCCGAAAGAGCGGCACCATATATTTT; CDR3: CASSQEARKSGTIYF; J: TRBJ1-3; D: -; V: TRBV4-3; size: -
DNA: TGTGCCAGCAGCCAAGAAACGTCGCGGATGTCGTGGACTGAAGCTTTCTTT; CDR3: CASSQETSRMSWTEAFF; J: TRBJ1-1; D: -; V: TRBV14; size: few
DNA: TGCAGCGCTAAACTCAGGGTAGACACTGAAGCTTTCTTT; CDR3: CSAKLRVDTEAFF; J: TRBJ1-1; D: -; V: TRBV29-1; size: many